Listed here are 26 T cell receptor beta chains from one sample, sequenced in a study of vaccination effects on CD4 cells after COVID-19. Antigen-specific CD4+ T cells were first expanded with viral peptide pools by the ViraFEST assay and only then sequenced. A roughly ten-day culture period preceded the isolation of CD4+ T cells. The cohort was immunized with two doses of either the BNT162b2 or mRNA-1273 vaccine. Their antigen targets remain unknown. Generated by immunoSEQ multiplex PCR, the TCRdb table keeps only in-frame clones and is missing some. The sample lists fewer than 80,000 clones, around 70% occurring once. The sequences come from CD4+ T cells from PBMCs cultured with HCoV-229E spike peptides, collected after COVID-19 vaccination. The source of these receptors is a human donor who received a COVID-19 vaccine.

This clone was recorded a few times. The CDR3 DNA sequence: TGTGCCAGCAGGCCGACAGGGTCTGGTCAGCCCCAGCATTTT. It is translated as CASRPTGSGQPQHF. V gene TRBV2 combines with J gene TRBJ1-5; 7 bases line up with TRBD1. This CDR3 is 14 amino acids long. Trimming took 6 bases from V and 6 from J; bases not matched to a gene: 8. Germline V gives CDR1 SNHLY, CDR2 FYNNEI.

The rearrangement uses TRBV6-5 and TRBJ2-3; 7 bases are shared with TRBD2. The CDR3 has 14 amino acids. Germline V CDR1 and CDR2: MNHEY, SVGAGI. Trimming cost V 4 bases and J 2 bases; bases outside gene matches: 3. The chain's CDR3 is CASSFSGFTDTQYF. The CDR3 DNA is TGTGCCAGCAGTTTTAGCGGGTTCACAGATACGCAGTATTTT.

V and J are TRBV29-1 and TRBJ1-1, with 8 positions matching TRBD1. The V and J ends lost 6 bases and 4 bases, in that order; junction bases with no gene match: 7. CDR1 is SQVTM, CDR2 ANQGSEA, per germline. The CDR3 length is 13 residues. The CDR3 sequence is CSVATGGPTEAFF. The CDR3 DNA reads as TGCAGCGTCGCTACAGGGGGTCCCACTGAAGCTTTCTTT.

This clone appeared a single time. CDR3 region: CSVEFSGGSTDTQYF. The CDR3 DNA follows: TGCAGCGTTGAATTTAGCGGGGGATCAACAGATACGCAGTATTTT. The chain links TRBV29-1 to TRBJ2-3; 9 bases map to TRBD2. Germline CDR1 SQVTM, CDR2 ANQGSEA. There are 15 residues in the CDR3. V lost 2 bases to trimming and J lost 3 bases; unmatched junction nucleotides: 6.

The chain couples TRBV19 to TRBJ1-2; no clear D. CDR3 length: 14 residues. Per germline, CDR1 LNHDA and CDR2 SQIVND (reference sequence). V was clipped by 5 bases and J by 7 bases, with 17 bases between them. The CDR3 region has the DNA TGTGCCAGTAGTCTCACCGGCGGGATTAGTGGCTACACCTTC. It yields the protein CASSLTGGISGYTF.

This chain uses TRBV10-3 with TRBJ1-1, with D possibly matching TRBD1 (5 bases). This CDR3 has 13 residues. With 6 bases removed from V and 2 bases from J, the gap between germline ends came to 10 bases. Germline CDR1 and CDR2: ENHRY and SYGVKD. The chain's CDR3 is CAIRQTANTEAFF. In DNA form, the CDR3 reads TGTGCCATCAGGCAGACAGCCAACACTGAAGCTTTCTTT.

The rearrangement uses TRBV7-3 and TRBJ1-1; possibly TRBD1 for D (6 bases). Germline V gives CDR1 SGHTA, CDR2 FQGTGA. Between the trimmed V and J ends, which lost 2 bases and 3 bases, there was a span of 10 bases. This CDR3 region has 14 residues. The CDR3: CASSLVKGDTEAFF. CDR3 nucleotide sequence: TGTGCCAGCAGCTTAGTGAAGGGGGACACTGAAGCTTTCTTT.

The V and J genes are TRBV27 and TRBJ2-3, with D unclear. The V gene's germline CDR1 is MNHEY and CDR2 SMNVEV (reference sequence). Trimming pared 5 bases from V and 3 bases from J, leaving 3 bases between. CDR3 length: 11 residues. CDR3 coding DNA: TGTGCCAGCAGTACAACAGATACGCAGTATTTT. Protein: CASSTTDTQYF.

The V gene is TRBV9, the J gene TRBJ2-7; possible D gene TRBD2, 6 bases. Germline V CDR1 and CDR2: SGDLS, YYNGEE. This CDR3 has 17 residues. The CDR3, as DNA: TGTGCCAGCATCGTAGGAGGGTTTGACCCGCGTTATAACGAGCAGTACGTC. This codes for CASIVGGFDPRYNEQYV.

This sequence joins TRBV28 and TRBJ1-4; D not resolved. CDR3 size: 17 residues. V lost 4 bases and J lost 8, with 23 bases in between. Germline assignment: CDR1 MDHEN and CDR2 SYDVKM. CDR3 amino acids: CASSSSTGPTIVEKLFF. DNA for the CDR3: TGTGCCAGCAGTTCATCGACCGGCCCGACGATTGTCGAAAAACTGTTTTTT.

Only a few counts were recorded for this clone. V is TRBV2 and J is TRBJ1-4; 8 bases align to TRBD1. Germline CDR1 and CDR2: SNHLY and FYNNEI. Trimming cost V 6 bases and J 0 bases; bases outside gene matches: 9. The CDR3 sequence is 17 residues long. CDR3 protein: CASRGGQGNPTNEKLFF. Here the CDR3 DNA reads TGTGCCAGCAGGGGTGGACAGGGCAATCCAACTAATGAAAAACTGTTTTTT.

V and J are TRBV25-1 and TRBJ1-2; D is undetermined. The V end was cut by 7 bases, the J end by 4 bases, with 16 bases between. Germline CDR1 and CDR2: MGHDK and SYGVNS. The length of the CDR3 is 14 residues. The chain's CDR3 is CASTHSPGSYGYTF. The CDR3 DNA sequence: TGTGCCAGCACCCACAGTCCGGGGAGCTATGGCTACACCTTC.

The chain couples TRBV7-2 to TRBJ2-5; tentatively, D is TRBD1 (6 bases). V shed 8 bases and J shed 5 bases, with 15 bases lying between them. Germline V gives CDR1 SGHTA, CDR2 FQGNSA. The CDR3 consists of 13 residues. CDR3 coding DNA: TGTGCCAGCCTTCAGGGGCCAGGGGAGACCCAGTACTTC. It yields the protein CASLQGPGETQYF.

CDR3 residues: CASSKSPSGYTF. The CDR3 DNA is TGTGCCAGCAGTAAGAGCCCCTCCGGCTACACCTTC. This rearrangement joins TRBV12-3 or TRBV12-4 to TRBJ1-2; D is uncertain. The CDR3 is 12 residues long. Trimming stripped 5 bases from V and 8 bases from J, with 12 bases between.

The CDR3 sequence: CASSDAWGQETQYF. DNA of the CDR3: TGTGCCAGTTCCGACGCGTGGGGGCAAGAGACCCAGTACTTC. This chain links TRBV28 with TRBJ2-5; D may be TRBD1 or TRBD2 (5 bases each). This CDR3 has 14 residues. V was shortened by 9 bases and J by 2 bases, with 16 bases between the two germline ends. Germline V CDR1 and CDR2: MDHEN, SYDVKM.

In its sample, this clone was seen a few times. The rearrangement joins TRBV4-1 to TRBJ1-4, with unresolved D. This CDR3 spans 15 amino acids. The V and J ends lost 4 bases and 1 base respectively, with 10 bases between them. Germline V CDR1 and CDR2: MGHRA, YSYEKL. CDR3 sequence (DNA): TGCGCCAGCAGCCCCCGTAGATTAACTAATGAAAAACTGTTTTTT. Translated: CASSPRRLTNEKLFF.

This chain links TRBV9 with TRBJ2-5; 8 positions match TRBD1. V was pared by 2 bases and J by 4 bases, with 4 bases of the junction left unmatched. Per the germline V gene, CDR1 is SGDLS and CDR2 is YYNGEE. The CDR3 is 14 residues long. Written as DNA, the CDR3 is TGTGCCAGCAGCGTGACAGGGACAGGAGAGACCCAGTACTTC. Its translation is CASSVTGTGETQYF.

The rearrangement links TRBV28 to TRBJ1-2, with no clear D. The V gene's germline CDR1 is MDHEN and CDR2 SYDVKM. The germline V and J ends were trimmed by 6 bases and 5 bases, with 13 bases remaining between them. The CDR3 totals 13 residues. Written as DNA, the CDR3 is TGTGCCAGCAGGGAACACGGGGATTATGGCTACACCTTC. Translation: CASREHGDYGYTF.

This clone has only a few counts. This chain connects TRBV6-5 to TRBJ1-5, with D uncertain. Germline CDR1 MNHEY, CDR2 SVGAGI. The germline V and J ends were trimmed by 4 bases and 3 bases, with 10 bases remaining between them. This CDR3 has 14 amino acids. The CDR3 region is CASSFSGINQPQHF. The CDR3 bases are TGTGCCAGCAGTTTCTCCGGCATCAATCAGCCCCAGCATTTT.

The V and J genes are TRBV6-1 and TRBJ2-7, with 7 bases fitting TRBD1. Trimming at V came to 0 bases and at J to 8 bases, leaving 10 bases not matched to a gene. The CDR3 runs to 15 residues. The germline V gene encodes CDR1 MNHNS and CDR2 SASEGT. The CDR3 nucleotides are TGTGCCAGCAGTGAAGCACGAAGGGGGCCCACCAAGCAGTACGTC. Translating it yields CASSEARRGPTKQYV.

The chain employs TRBV7-3 and TRBJ2-3; D gene ambiguous. Trimming removed 3 bases from V and 6 bases from J, with 13 bases in between. The CDR3 is 14 amino acids. Germline lookup yields CDR1 SGHTA and CDR2 FQGTGA. CDR3 region: CASSFAGRADTQYF. CDR3 coding DNA: TGTGCCAGCAGCTTTGCCGGGCGAGCGGATACGCAGTATTTT.

This rearrangement joins TRBV10-3 to TRBJ2-1; unclear D gene. V gave up 2 bases and J gave up 6 bases, with 5 bases separating them. Germline assignment: CDR1 ENHRY and CDR2 SYGVKD. The CDR3 totals 12 residues. CDR3 amino acids: CAISERGNEQFF. In DNA form, the CDR3 reads TGTGCCATCAGTGAGCGCGGCAATGAGCAGTTCTTC.

This clone has only a few counts. The chain combines TRBV6-5 with TRBJ2-3; no definite D call. The length of the CDR3 is 13 residues. V lost 2 bases to trimming and J lost 2 bases, with 5 bases between them. The germline V gene encodes CDR1 MNHEY and CDR2 SVGAGI. The CDR3 nucleotides read TGTGCCAGCAGTTACAGGGCCACAGATACGCAGTATTTT. It encodes CASSYRATDTQYF.

The chain uses TRBV19 and TRBJ1-3, with D unresolved. The CDR3 sequence is 16 residues long. Deletions cut 1 base from V and 0 bases from J, with 10 bases between. CDR1 LNHDA and CDR2 SQIVND come from the germline V gene (reference sequence). The CDR3, as DNA: TGTGCCAGTAGTATAGGACCACAGTCCTCTGGAAACACCATATATTTT. Encoded protein: CASSIGPQSSGNTIYF.

The chain recombines TRBV5-1 with TRBJ2-2; weak D call: TRBD2 (5 bases). The CDR3 is made up of 17 amino acids. The germline V and J ends were trimmed by 0 bases and 5 bases, with 17 bases remaining between them. The germline V gene has CDR1 SGHRS and CDR2 YFSETQ. In nucleotides, the CDR3 is TGCGCCAGCAGCTTGGCAACCTTGGGCAGGAGGACCGGGGAGCTGTTTTTT. Its protein is CASSLATLGRRTGELFF.

This clone has more than one count but fewer than ten. The chain links TRBV18 to TRBJ1-5, with D tentatively TRBD1 (6 bases). The V and J ends lost 2 bases and 7 bases respectively, with 21 bases between them. Germline CDR1 and CDR2: KGHSH and LQKENI. The CDR3 runs to 17 residues. CDR3 region: CASSPTSTGSYGQPQHF. The DNA of the CDR3 is TGTGCCAGCTCACCAACTAGTACAGGGTCCTATGGACAGCCCCAGCATTTT. Supplemented by reference TRBV18 and TRBJ1-5, the full variable domain reads NAGVMQNPRHLVRRRGQEARLRCSPMKGHSHVYWYRQLPEEGLKFMVYLQKENIIDESGMPKERFSAEFPKEGPSILRIQQVVRGDSAAYFCASSPTSTGSYGQPQHFGDGTRLSIL.